This T cell receptor (beta chain) was observed in a study of memory B cells and T cells in multiple sclerosis. Separate sequencing covered autoproliferating (CFSE-dim) and non-proliferating (CFSE-high) T cells from stimulus-free culture. Replicate wells were pooled after approximately seven days of stimulus-free culture of around 54 million CFSE-labeled PBMCs. CFSE at about 0.5 uM labeled the PBMCs, which were then cultured unstimulated. V was pared by 3 bases and J by 9 bases, with 14 bases between. The CDR3 is made up of 13 amino acids. Per germline, CDR1 SGHTA and CDR2 FQGTGA. Data came from immunoSEQ multiplex PCR; TCRdb stores just in-frame clones and leaves some out. Among approximately 30,000 clones, roughly 86% were seen once, and the ten largest hold 2% to 3%. About this clone: Its specificity is unknown.

V gene TRBV7-3 combines with J gene TRBJ2-5, with a weak D call TRBD2 (5 bases). The clonotype was recovered from a human donor with multiple sclerosis. The material sequenced was PBMCs from blood kept in culture. The CDR3 loop reads CASSFSPGRAQYF. In nucleotides, the CDR3 is TGTGCCAGCAGCTTCTCACCTGGGCGGGCCCAGTACTTC.